The TCR beta chain under discussion was sequenced for a study of T cells in Graves' hyperthyroidism and ophthalmopathy. The table lists this clonotype with a few counts. Authors of the study amplified TCR beta CDR3 regions from RNA transcripts. HTBI primers drove first-round RT-PCR of the TCR CDR3. TCRdb passed the multiplex PCR reads through MiXCR, listing each CDR3 protein once. Of a few hundred thousand distinct CDR3 sequences in the sample, about 14% were seen once. V was clipped by 4 bases and J by 2 bases, with 10 bases between them. There are 13 residues in the CDR3. Germline-derived CDR1 and CDR2 are SGHDT and YYEEEE.

This clonotype was obtained from a woman aged 40-49 years with Graves' hyperthyroidism that later progressed to Graves' ophthalmopathy. The V gene is TRBV5-6, the J gene TRBJ2-7; no clear D. The sample was blood. DNA of the CDR3: TGTGCCAGCAGCCCTATTCCGGCCTACGAGCAGTACTTC. Its protein product is CASSPIPAYEQYF.